Reported below is one T cell receptor (beta chain). The antigen is undetermined. Genomic DNA was employed as the template in profiling TCR beta VDJ and CDR3. TCRdb reanalysed the reads using MiXCR and keeps one entry per CDR3 protein. The sample shows about 170,000 distinct CDR3 sequences, around 60% of them seen only once. V was cut by 4 bases and J by 3 bases, with 7 bases left in between. The germline CDR1 and CDR2 sequences are KGHDR and SFDVKD. The CDR3 consists of 13 residues. The data were obtained in a study of CD8+CD57+ T cells in acquired aplastic anemia. About the research overall: The DNA of sorted CD4+ and CD8+ cells averaged 3.2 ug. For CD4+ cells, healthy donors had an average of about 10.8 million reads. Study results and limitations: The number of CD8+ CDR3 sequences shared by patients and controls was about 27.

Material: sorted CD4+, CD8+, or CD8+CD57+ T cells (not recorded which) from PBMCs. The chain joins TRBV24-1 to TRBJ2-3; a possible D gene is TRBD1 (5 bases). The sequence was collected from a human donor in good health. CDR3 nucleotides: TGTGCCACCAGTGACCACAGGACAGATACGCAGTATTTT. This encodes CATSDHRTDTQYF.